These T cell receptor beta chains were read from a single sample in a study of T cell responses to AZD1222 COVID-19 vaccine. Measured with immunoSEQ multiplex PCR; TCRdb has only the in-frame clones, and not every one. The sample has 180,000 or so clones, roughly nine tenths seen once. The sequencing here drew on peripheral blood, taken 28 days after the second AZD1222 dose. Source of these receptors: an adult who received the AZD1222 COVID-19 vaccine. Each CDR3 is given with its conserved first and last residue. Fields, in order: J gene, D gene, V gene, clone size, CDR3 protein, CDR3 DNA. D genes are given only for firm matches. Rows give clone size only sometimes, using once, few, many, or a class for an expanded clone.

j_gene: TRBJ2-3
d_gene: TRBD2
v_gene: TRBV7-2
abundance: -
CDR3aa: CASSLAGAGDTQYF
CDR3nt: TGTGCCAGCAGCCTAGCGGGGGCCGGAGATACGCAGTATTTT

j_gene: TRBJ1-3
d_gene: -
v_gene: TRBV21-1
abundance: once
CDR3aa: CASSSPWTGTLSGNTIYF
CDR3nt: TGTGCCAGCAGCTCCCCTTGGACGGGAACCCTCTCTGGAAACACCATATATTTT

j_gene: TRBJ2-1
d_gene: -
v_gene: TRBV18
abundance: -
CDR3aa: CASSAPGTRGNEQFF
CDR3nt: TGTGCCAGCTCAGCCCCCGGGACAAGGGGGAATGAGCAGTTCTTC

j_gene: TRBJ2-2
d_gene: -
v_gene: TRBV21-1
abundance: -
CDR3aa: CASRVWAHTGELFF
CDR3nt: TGTGCCAGCAGGGTATGGGCCCACACCGGGGAGCTGTTTTTT

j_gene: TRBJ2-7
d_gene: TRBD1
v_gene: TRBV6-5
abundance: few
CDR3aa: CASSRQGASYEQYF
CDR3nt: TGTGCCAGCAGTAGACAGGGGGCATCCTACGAGCAGTACTTC

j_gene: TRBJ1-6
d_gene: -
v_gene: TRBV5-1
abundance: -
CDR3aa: CASSREGGNSPLHF
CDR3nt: TGCGCCAGCAGCCGGGAAGGGGGTAATTCACCCCTCCACTTT

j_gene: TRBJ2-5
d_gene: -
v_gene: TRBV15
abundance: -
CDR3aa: CATSSTPSEGETQYF
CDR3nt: TGTGCCACCAGCTCGACCCCTAGCGAGGGAGAGACCCAGTACTTC

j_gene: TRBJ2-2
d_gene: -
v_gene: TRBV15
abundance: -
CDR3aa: CATSPNPGPGELFF
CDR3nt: TGTGCCACCAGTCCCAATCCGGGGCCCGGGGAGCTGTTTTTT

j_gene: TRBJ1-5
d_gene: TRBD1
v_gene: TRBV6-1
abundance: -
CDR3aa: CASSELGRGYSNQPQHF
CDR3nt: TGTGCCAGCAGTGAACTTGGCAGGGGGTATAGCAATCAGCCCCAGCATTTT

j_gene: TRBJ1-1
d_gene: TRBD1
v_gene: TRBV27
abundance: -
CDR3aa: CASSFRDSPNTEAFF
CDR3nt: TGTGCCAGCAGTTTCCGGGACAGTCCGAACACTGAAGCTTTCTTT

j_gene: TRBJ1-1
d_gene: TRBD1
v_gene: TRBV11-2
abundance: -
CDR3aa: CASSFGQGAGEAFF
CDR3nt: TGTGCCAGCAGCTTCGGACAGGGTGCTGGGGAAGCTTTCTTT

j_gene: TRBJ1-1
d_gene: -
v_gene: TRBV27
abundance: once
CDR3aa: CASSLLGENTEAFF
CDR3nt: TGTGCCAGCAGTTTATTGGGAGAGAACACTGAAGCTTTCTTT

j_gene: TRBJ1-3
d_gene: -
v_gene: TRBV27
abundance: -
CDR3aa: CASSLSMGPGNTIYF
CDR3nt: TGTGCCAGCAGTTTATCGATGGGGCCTGGAAACACCATATATTTT

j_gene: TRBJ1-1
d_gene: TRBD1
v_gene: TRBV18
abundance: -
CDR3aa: CASSDRGKGTEAFF
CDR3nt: TGTGCCAGCTCAGACAGGGGGAAGGGGACTGAAGCTTTCTTT

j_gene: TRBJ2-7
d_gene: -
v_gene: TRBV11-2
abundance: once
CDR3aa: CASSLPSTYSYEQYF
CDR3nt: TGTGCCAGCAGCTTACCGTCGACATACTCCTACGAGCAGTACTTC

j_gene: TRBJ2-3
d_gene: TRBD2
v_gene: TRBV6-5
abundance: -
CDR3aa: CASSYRGSPTDTQYF
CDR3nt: TGTGCCAGCAGTTACCGCGGGAGCCCAACAGATACGCAGTATTTT

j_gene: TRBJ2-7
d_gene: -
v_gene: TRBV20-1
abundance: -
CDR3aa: CSAPARDEQYF
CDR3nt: TGCAGTGCTCCAGCCCGGGACGAGCAGTACTTC

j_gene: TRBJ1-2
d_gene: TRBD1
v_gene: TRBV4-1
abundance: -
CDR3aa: CASSQGGTGRTNYGYTF
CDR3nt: TGCGCCAGCAGCCAAGGCGGGACAGGGAGAACTAACTATGGCTACACCTTC

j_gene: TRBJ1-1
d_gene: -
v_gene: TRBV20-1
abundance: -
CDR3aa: CSASWETEAFF
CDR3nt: TGCAGTGCTAGCTGGGAAACCGAAGCTTTCTTT

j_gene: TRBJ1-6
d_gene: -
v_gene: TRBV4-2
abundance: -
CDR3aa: CASSQKQANNSPLHF
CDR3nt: TGTGCCAGCAGCCAGAAGCAGGCCAATAATTCACCCCTCCACTTT

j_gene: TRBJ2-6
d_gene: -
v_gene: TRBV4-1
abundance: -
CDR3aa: CASSPQGGTGANVLTF
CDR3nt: TGCGCCAGCAGCCCGCAGGGGGGCACTGGGGCCAACGTCCTGACTTTC

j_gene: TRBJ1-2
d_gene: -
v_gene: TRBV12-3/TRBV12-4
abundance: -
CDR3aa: CASSLQINYGYTF
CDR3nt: TGTGCCAGCAGTTTACAGATTAACTATGGCTACACCTTC

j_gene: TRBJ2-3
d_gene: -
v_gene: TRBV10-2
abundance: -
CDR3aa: CASKVANTDTQYF
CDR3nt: TGCGCCAGCAAGGTAGCGAACACAGATACGCAGTATTTT

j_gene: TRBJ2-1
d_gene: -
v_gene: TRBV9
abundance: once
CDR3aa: CASSSAPADYNEQFF
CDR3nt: TGTGCCAGCAGCTCAGCCCCGGCGGACTACAATGAGCAGTTCTTC

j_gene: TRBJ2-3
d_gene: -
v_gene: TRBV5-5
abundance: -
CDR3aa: CASSFRGPADTQYF
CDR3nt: TGTGCCAGCAGCTTTAGAGGGCCCGCAGATACGCAGTATTTT

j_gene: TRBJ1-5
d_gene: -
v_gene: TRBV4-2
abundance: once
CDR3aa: CASSPDNLSNQPQHF
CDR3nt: TGTGCCAGCAGCCCCGACAATCTTAGCAATCAGCCCCAGCATTTT

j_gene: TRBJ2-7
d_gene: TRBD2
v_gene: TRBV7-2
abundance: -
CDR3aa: CASSPLAGESYEQYF
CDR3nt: TGTGCCAGCAGCCCTTTAGCGGGAGAATCCTACGAGCAGTACTTC

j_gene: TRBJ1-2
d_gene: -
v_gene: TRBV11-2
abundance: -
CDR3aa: CASSLVTQANYGYTF
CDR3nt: TGTGCCAGCAGCTTAGTGACGCAGGCGAACTATGGCTACACCTTC

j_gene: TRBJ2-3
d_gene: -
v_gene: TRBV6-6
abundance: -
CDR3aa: CASSYSNGARDTQYF
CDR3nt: TGTGCCAGCAGTTACTCGAATGGGGCCCGGGATACGCAGTATTTT

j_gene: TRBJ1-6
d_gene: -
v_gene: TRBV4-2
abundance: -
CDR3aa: CASSQDLPRTSPLHF
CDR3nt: TGTGCCAGCAGCCAAGATCTCCCCAGGACCTCACCCCTCCACTTT

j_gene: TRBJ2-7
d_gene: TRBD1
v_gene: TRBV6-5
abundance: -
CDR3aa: CASSLGGPSEQYF
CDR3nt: TGTGCCAGCAGTTTAGGGGGCCCGAGCGAGCAGTACTTC

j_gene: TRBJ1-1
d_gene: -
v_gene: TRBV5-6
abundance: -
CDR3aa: CASSLDTEAFF
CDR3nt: TGTGCCAGCAGCTTAGATACTGAAGCTTTCTTT

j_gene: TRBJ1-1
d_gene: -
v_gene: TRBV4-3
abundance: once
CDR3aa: CASSQGWRETEAFF
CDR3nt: TGCGCCAGCAGCCAAGGGTGGAGAGAAACTGAAGCTTTCTTT

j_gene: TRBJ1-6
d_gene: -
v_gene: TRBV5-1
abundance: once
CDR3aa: CASSLAGGGKISPLHF
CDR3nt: TGCGCCAGCAGCTTGGCCGGAGGAGGGAAAATCTCACCCCTCCACTTT

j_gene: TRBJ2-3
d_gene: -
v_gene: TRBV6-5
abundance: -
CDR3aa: CASSRRRGDTQYF
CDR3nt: TGTGCCAGCAGTCGTAGGAGGGGAGATACGCAGTATTTT

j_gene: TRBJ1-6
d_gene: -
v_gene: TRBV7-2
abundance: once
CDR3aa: CASSPRPLPGSPLHF
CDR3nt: TGTGCCAGCAGCCCACGGCCCCTCCCGGGTTCACCCCTCCACTTT

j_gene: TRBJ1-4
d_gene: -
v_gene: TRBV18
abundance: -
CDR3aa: CASSPRQGYNEKLFF
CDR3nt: TGTGCCAGCTCACCCAGGCAGGGGTATAATGAAAAACTGTTTTTT

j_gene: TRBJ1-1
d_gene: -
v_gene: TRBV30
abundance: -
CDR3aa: CAWSLQGNTEAFF
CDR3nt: TGTGCCTGGAGTTTACAGGGGAACACTGAAGCTTTCTTT

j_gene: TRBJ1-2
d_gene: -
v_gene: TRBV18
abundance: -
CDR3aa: CASSPLTTGMGNYGYTF
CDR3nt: TGTGCCAGCTCACCTCTTACTACAGGCATGGGGAACTATGGCTACACCTTC

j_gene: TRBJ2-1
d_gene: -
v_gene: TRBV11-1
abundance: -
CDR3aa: CASSSRGNEQFF
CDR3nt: TGTGCCAGCAGCTCGAGAGGGAATGAGCAGTTCTTC

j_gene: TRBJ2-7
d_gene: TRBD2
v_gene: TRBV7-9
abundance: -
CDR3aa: CASSLGLAGGPWDEQYF
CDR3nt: TGTGCCAGCAGCTTAGGACTAGCGGGAGGGCCGTGGGACGAGCAGTACTTC

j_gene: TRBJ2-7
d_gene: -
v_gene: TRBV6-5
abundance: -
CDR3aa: CASRPLTGFYEQYF
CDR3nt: TGTGCCAGCAGACCACTCACAGGGTTCTACGAGCAGTACTTC

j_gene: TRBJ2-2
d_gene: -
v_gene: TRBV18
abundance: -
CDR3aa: CASSGRTGELFF
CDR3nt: TGTGCCAGCTCAGGGAGGACCGGGGAGCTGTTTTTT

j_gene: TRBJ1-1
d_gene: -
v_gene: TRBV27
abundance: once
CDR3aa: CASGGRGLNTEAFF
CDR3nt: TGTGCCAGCGGGGGACGGGGATTGAACACTGAAGCTTTCTTT

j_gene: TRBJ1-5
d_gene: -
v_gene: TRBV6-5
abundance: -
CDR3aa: CASSYSMVIVGQPQHF
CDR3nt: TGTGCCAGCAGTTACTCGATGGTAATAGTGGGTCAGCCCCAGCATTTT

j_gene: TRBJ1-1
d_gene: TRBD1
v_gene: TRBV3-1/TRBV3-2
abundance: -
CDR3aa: CASSQVQGAKAFF
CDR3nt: TGTGCCAGCAGCCAAGTTCAGGGGGCTAAAGCTTTCTTT

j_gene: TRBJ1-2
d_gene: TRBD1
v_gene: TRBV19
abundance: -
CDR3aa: CASSTLTGIGYTF
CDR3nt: TGTGCCAGTAGTACCCTGACAGGGATCGGCTACACCTTC

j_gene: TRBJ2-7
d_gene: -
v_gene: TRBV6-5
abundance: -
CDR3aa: CASSYSGQLSSYEQYF
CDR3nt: TGTGCCAGCAGTTACTCCGGACAGTTGAGCTCCTACGAGCAGTACTTC

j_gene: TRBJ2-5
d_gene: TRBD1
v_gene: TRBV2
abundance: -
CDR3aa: CASSEHRGPLETQYF
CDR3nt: TGTGCCAGCAGTGAACACAGGGGGCCTTTGGAGACCCAGTACTTC

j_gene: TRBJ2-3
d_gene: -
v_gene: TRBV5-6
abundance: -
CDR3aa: CASSLEQGPGDTQYF
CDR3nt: TGTGCCAGCAGCTTGGAGCAGGGGCCCGGAGATACGCAGTATTTT

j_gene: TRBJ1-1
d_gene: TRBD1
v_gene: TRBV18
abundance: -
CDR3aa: CASSGGTGGKTEAFF
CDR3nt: TGTGCCAGCTCGGGAGGGACAGGGGGTAAGACTGAAGCTTTCTTT

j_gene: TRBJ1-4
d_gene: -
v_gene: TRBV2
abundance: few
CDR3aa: CASRRQLATNEKLFF
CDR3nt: TGTGCCAGCAGACGACAGCTAGCAACTAATGAAAAACTGTTTTTT

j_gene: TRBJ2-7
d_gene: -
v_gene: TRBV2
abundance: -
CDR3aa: CASTRDINYEQYF
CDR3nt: TGTGCCAGCACCCGGGATATCAACTACGAGCAGTACTTC

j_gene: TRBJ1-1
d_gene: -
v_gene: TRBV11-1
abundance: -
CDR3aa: CASSRATGATEAFF
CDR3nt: TGTGCCAGCAGCCGCGCCACAGGCGCCACTGAAGCTTTCTTT